One and the same sample provided the 20 T cell receptor beta chains below, sequenced in a study of early T cells in non-severe SARS-CoV-2 infection. TCRdb re-called the 5' RACE reads with MiXCR, one entry per CDR3 protein. The sample gives around 77,000 distinct CDR3 sequences, 4.5% to 6% of which show up once; under 8% is in the top ten. Sequencing was performed on whole blood, taken at baseline. The receptors here all came from an adult who was a healthcare worker with PCR-confirmed SARS-CoV-2 infection or an uninfected control (not recorded which).

There are a few counts of this clonotype. The rearrangement links TRBV20-1 to TRBJ1-4, with 9 bases fitting TRBD1. Germline V gene data show CDR1 as DFQATT and CDR2 as SNEGSKA (reference sequence). The junction had 13 bases not matched to a gene; V was cut back by 2 bases and J by 0 bases. The CDR3 loop spans 19 amino acids. The CDR3 is CSARRAAGTGHTTNEKLFF. CDR3 nucleotide sequence: TGCAGTGCTAGAAGAGCGGCCGGGACAGGGCATACAACTAATGAAAAACTGTTTTTT.

With respect to this clonotype: At one of its ends the junction is not consistent with the germline gene, which may arise from a read error. J is TRBJ2-2 and V is TRBV6-6, with D possibly called TRBD1 or TRBD2 (6 bases each). The CDR3 extends over 15 amino acids. Germline CDR1 reads MNHNY; CDR2 reads SVGAGI (reference sequence). The CDR3 reads CTSSYGGLNTGELFF. The DNA of the CDR3 is TGTACCAGCAGTTATGGGGGGCTGAACACCGGGGAGCTGTTTTTT.

The table lists this clonotype with a few counts. The chain couples TRBV30 to TRBJ2-1; D remains unclear. Trimming removed 2 bases from V and 9 bases from J, with 11 bases in between. This CDR3 spans 12 amino acids. CDR1 and CDR2 (germline): GTSNPN, SVGIG (reference sequence). For the CDR3, the DNA is TGTGCCTGGAGTCGCCCCCCGGGTGAGCAGTTCTTC. The encoded protein is CAWSRPPGEQFF.

The gene calls are TRBV12-3 or TRBV12-4 and TRBJ2-7; 9 nucleotides line up with TRBD1. This CDR3 region has 15 residues. V shed 3 bases, J shed 5 bases, and the junction held 8 bases outside the gene matches. The CDR3 spells CASSLQGQGVDEQYF. For the CDR3, the DNA is TGTGCCAGCAGTTTGCAGGGACAGGGAGTTGACGAGCAGTACTTC.

J is TRBJ2-4 and V is TRBV7-2, with D perhaps TRBD2 (6 bases). V lost 5 bases and J lost 8, with 19 bases in between. Germline CDR1 reads SGHTA; CDR2 reads FQGNSA. This CDR3 contains 15 residues. DNA of the CDR3: TGTGCCAGCAGCCAGGCAGGGCAGGGCGGGGACATTCAGTACTTC. This gives the protein CASSQAGQGGDIQYF.

There are many counts of this clonotype. The chain recombines TRBV20-1 with TRBJ1-6, with a tentative D call TRBD1 (6 bases). V lost 6 bases to trimming and J lost 4 bases, with 10 bases between them. This CDR3 is built from 13 residues. The germline gives CDR1 DFQATT, CDR2 SNEGSKA (reference sequence). In nucleotides, the CDR3 is TGCAGTGCGCTGGACAGTTATAATTCACCCCTCCACTTT. It specifies CSALDSYNSPLHF.

This clonotype was detected only a few times. The DNA for the CDR3 is TGTGCCAGCAGCTTTAGAGGTTCCAACATTCAGTACTTC. Translation gives CASSFRGSNIQYF. The gene calls are TRBV7-6 and TRBJ2-4; no firm D call. The germline CDR1 and CDR2 sequences are SGHVS and FNYEAQ. Trimming removed 3 bases from V and 7 bases from J, with 10 bases in between. The CDR3 sequence is 13 residues long.

The V call is TRBV2, the J call TRBJ2-7, with TRBD1 matching over 11 bases. This CDR3 is built from 17 residues. V shed 0 bases, J shed 3 bases, and the junction held 7 bases outside the gene matches. Germline V lookup: CDR1 SNHLY, CDR2 FYNNEI. The DNA of the CDR3 is TGTGCCAGCAGTGAAGCAGAAGATGGGACAGGGGGCTACGAGCAGTACTTC. It encodes CASSEAEDGTGGYEQYF.

The chain is built from TRBV7-6 and TRBJ1-5; unclear D gene. Germline V CDR1 and CDR2: SGHVS, FNYEAQ. The V and J ends lost 2 bases and 5 bases respectively, with 10 bases between them. This CDR3 has 14 residues. The DNA for the CDR3 is TGTGCCAGCAGCTTATGGAGTAACGATCAGCCCCAGCATTTT. This codes for CASSLWSNDQPQHF.

CDR3 amino acids: CASSFKAGGINEQFF. CDR3 coding DNA: TGTGCCAGCAGTTTTAAAGCGGGAGGTATAAATGAGCAGTTCTTC. The chain combines TRBV6-6 with TRBJ2-1; 9 bases map to TRBD2. Germline V gene data show CDR1 as MNHNY and CDR2 as SVGAGI (reference sequence). The CDR3 runs to 15 residues. V lost 4 bases to trimming and J lost 7 bases; unmatched junction nucleotides: 8.

Ten or more counts support this clonotype. The chain has TRBV29-1 and TRBJ2-1, with D possibly matching TRBD1 (6 bases). Trimming stripped 0 bases from V and 0 bases from J, with 18 bases between. Germline CDR1 SQVTM, CDR2 ANQGSEA. The CDR3 loop spans 18 amino acids. The DNA of the CDR3 is TGCAGCGTTGAAGATCCCCACCAGGGACAATCCTCCTACAATGAGCAGTTCTTC. It yields the protein CSVEDPHQGQSSYNEQFF.

This clonotype occurred many times. The chain joins TRBV7-2 to TRBJ2-3; 10 nucleotides match TRBD2. The V gene end was trimmed by 2 bases and the J gene end by 5 bases; junction bases not matched to a gene: 4. CDR1 is SGHTA and CDR2 is FQGNSA in the germline V gene. The CDR3 length is 15 residues. CDR3 region: CASSLLAGDGDTQYF. The CDR3 coding sequence is TGTGCCAGCAGCTTACTAGCGGGAGATGGAGATACGCAGTATTTT.

This clonotype was seen more than once but under ten times. This chain joins TRBV27 and TRBJ1-5; 7 nucleotides align to TRBD1. The V gene end was trimmed by 6 bases and the J gene end by 6 bases; junction bases not matched to a gene: 5. The CDR3 length is 13 residues. CDR1 is MNHEY, CDR2 SMNVEV, per germline (reference sequence). The CDR3 protein is CASRDRMSQPQHF. Here the CDR3 DNA reads TGTGCCAGCAGGGACAGGATGTCTCAGCCCCAGCATTTT.

This clonotype was found many times. This chain uses TRBV6-1 with TRBJ2-7; 9 bases map to TRBD2. The ends lost 2 bases at V and 3 bases at J; junction bases unmatched: 5. From germline, CDR1 is MNHNS and CDR2 SASEGT. The CDR3 loop spans 15 amino acids. The CDR3 bases are TGTGCCAGCAGTGAATTCACTAGCGGGCGCTACGAGCAGTACTTC. Translation gives CASSEFTSGRYEQYF.

This clonotype appeared many times. This rearrangement joins TRBV6-4 to TRBJ2-3; TRBD2 agrees at 10 bases. The CDR3 extends over 15 amino acids. The germline CDR1 and CDR2 sequences are MRHNA and SNTAGT. Trimming cost V 5 bases and J 2 bases; bases outside gene matches: 4. The CDR3, as DNA: TGTGCCAGCAGTCTAGCGGGGGAGGCCACAGATACGCAGTATTTT. Its protein product is CASSLAGEATDTQYF.

This clonotype was picked up many times. This chain joins TRBV5-6 and TRBJ1-1, with 9 bases aligning to TRBD1. The CDR3 runs 15 residues. J was trimmed by 5 bases and V by 5 bases; bases with no gene match: 10. Germline V gene sequence: CDR1 SGHDT, CDR2 YYEEEE. The CDR3 loop reads CASSWEQGAGTEAFF. The CDR3, as DNA: TGTGCCAGCAGTTGGGAACAGGGGGCCGGGACTGAAGCTTTCTTT.

This clonotype was observed at least ten times. J is TRBJ2-2 and V is TRBV10-3, with TRBD2 matching 9 bases. The trim removed 7 bases at V and 3 bases at J, leaving 9 bases unmatched. Germline CDR1 is ENHRY and CDR2 is SYGVKD. This CDR3 comprises 16 residues. CDR3 DNA: TGTGCCATCATGGAGCTAGCGGGAACCGACACCGGGGAGCTGTTTTTT. This sequence encodes CAIMELAGTDTGELFF.

This clonotype was recorded many times. CDR3: CASSMWGSSYNEQFF. CDR3 coding DNA: TGTGCCAGTAGTATGTGGGGGAGCTCCTACAATGAGCAGTTCTTC. This rearrangement joins TRBV19 to TRBJ2-1; D tentatively reads TRBD1 or TRBD2 (5 bases each). The CDR3 loop spans 15 amino acids. V gave up 3 bases and J gave up 0 bases, with 9 bases separating them. Germline assignment: CDR1 LNHDA and CDR2 SQIVND (reference sequence).

This clonotype was counted at least ten times. V usage is TRBV7-9 and J usage is TRBJ1-1, with D possibly being TRBD1 (5 bases). V was clipped by 7 bases and J by 3 bases, with 24 bases between them. The CDR3 loop spans 17 amino acids. CDR1 is SEHNR and CDR2 is FQNEAQ in the germline V gene (reference sequence). DNA for the CDR3: TGTGCCAGCAACATCCCGGGTGAGGGGACGGTGGACACTGAAGCTTTCTTT. It is translated as CASNIPGEGTVDTEAFF.

This clonotype was found many times. V usage is TRBV12-3 or TRBV12-4 and J usage is TRBJ1-1; no definite D call. V dropped 6 bases and J dropped 4 bases, with 21 bases sitting between them. This CDR3 is 16 amino acids long. Here the CDR3 DNA reads TGTGCCAGCAGCCCCCCCCAGGCTTCATGGGGCACTGAAGCTTTCTTT. Translated: CASSPPQASWGTEAFF.